These 5 T cell receptor beta chains originate from one sample sequenced in a study of Graves' ophthalmopathy and Graves' hyperthyroidism. CDR3 regions of TCR beta were amplified from RNA transcripts. Second-round multiplex PCR came after first-round RT-PCR with HTBI primers. MiXCR, run by TCRdb on the multiplex PCR reads, gives a single entry per CDR3 protein. The sample lists around 520,000 distinct CDR3 sequences, under 45% occurring once. The sequenced material came from peripheral blood or thyroid tissue (not recorded which). Source of these receptors: an adult man with Graves' hyperthyroidism.

The rearrangement joins TRBV27 to TRBJ2-7; TRBD1 aligns across 7 bases. The germline V gene has CDR1 MNHEY and CDR2 SMNVEV (reference sequence). V was clipped by 1 base and J by 7 bases; unmatched bases: 10. This CDR3 region has 15 residues. CDR3 region: CASSLLNRGQREQYF. The CDR3 nucleotides read TGTGCCAGCAGTTTATTGAACAGGGGTCAGAGGGAGCAGTACTTC.

The table lists this clonotype with many counts. The gene calls are TRBV20-1 and TRBJ2-7, with 11 bases matching TRBD2. Germline V gene sequence: CDR1 DFQATT, CDR2 SNEGSKA (reference sequence). V trimming: 4 bases; J trimming: 0 bases; junction bases outside the gene matches: 5. The CDR3 extends over 15 amino acids. CDR3 in DNA: TGCAGTGCTATTAGCGGGAGGGCCAACTCCTACGAGCAGTACTTC. Its protein product is CSAISGRANSYEQYF.

The chain combines TRBV9 with TRBJ2-7, with 7 bases aligning to TRBD1. Germline V gene sequence: CDR1 SGDLS, CDR2 YYNGEE. Trimming removed 1 base from V and 2 bases from J; junction bases left unmatched: 3. The CDR3 sequence is 14 residues long. The CDR3 coding sequence is TGTGCCAGCAGCGTACAGGGGGACACCTACGAGCAGTACTTC. Amino acids: CASSVQGDTYEQYF.

In DNA form, the CDR3 reads TGCAGTGCTAGATCACTAGGGACGGAATTCACAGATACGCAGTATTTT. It yields the protein CSARSLGTEFTDTQYF. V usage is TRBV20-1 and J usage is TRBJ2-3; D assignment may be TRBD1 or TRBD2 (5 bases each). This CDR3 region has 16 residues. The V gene lost 2 bases and the J gene lost 2 bases, with 17 bases spanning the gap. Germline loops: CDR1 DFQATT, CDR2 SNEGSKA (reference sequence).

This clonotype has more than one count but fewer than ten. The gene calls are TRBV6-5 and TRBJ2-5; tentative D call: TRBD2 (6 bases). CDR1 and CDR2 (germline): MNHEY, SVGAGI. With 5 bases removed from V and 1 base from J, the gap between germline ends came to 17 bases. This CDR3 is built from 16 residues. The CDR3 nucleotides read TGTGCCAGCAGTGTTTGGAAACTAGCCTCCCAAGAGACCCAGTACTTC. This translates into CASSVWKLASQETQYF.